This T cell receptor (beta chain) was retrieved from a study of OX40 agonist ivuxolimab in advanced cancers. Findings and caveats of the study: Antigen targets of the expanded peripheral T cells went undetermined.

CDR1 and CDR2 from the germline V gene are ENHRY and SYGVKD. CDR3 length: 14 residues. The V and J ends lost 3 bases and 3 bases respectively, with 12 bases between them. Sequencing was performed with immunoSEQ multiplex PCR; in TCRdb, only in-frame clones are kept and a portion is missing. The repertoire holds some 73,000 clones, with about 88% as singletons. On this clone itself: Its matching antigen is unknown.

No patient had autoimmune disease or received systemic immunosuppression. This TCR was recovered from an adult with an advanced solid tumor such as melanoma, head and neck, liver or kidney cancer. The chain recombines TRBV10-3 with TRBJ2-7; D remains ambiguous. This material consisted of CD4+ or CD8+ T cells sorted from blood, taken in a trial of the OX40 agonist ivuxolimab. CDR3 sequence: CAISEGPPNYEQYF. CDR3 nucleotides: TGTGCCATCAGTGAAGGACCACCCAACTACGAGCAGTACTTC.